This passage covers 27 T cell receptor beta chains from one sample sequenced in a study of CD8+ T cells in alopecia areata. RNA was extracted and reverse transcribed into cDNA as the sequencing template. Some clones are missing from TCRdb's copy, which holds only in-frame ones; the method was immunoSEQ multiplex PCR. The table records 200,000 to 250,000 clones, under 60% of them present only once. As to treatment: oral pan-JAK inhibitor, 5-10 mg twice daily. Sequenced material: CD4+ T cells sorted from blood, taken at week 4, from a patient treated with tofacitinib. These receptors originate from a human donor with alopecia areata.

The rearrangement links TRBV11-1 to TRBJ2-5; the match to TRBD2 covers 9 bases. Germline assignment: CDR1 SGHAT and CDR2 FQDESV (reference sequence). The CDR3 totals 16 residues. V dropped 5 bases and J dropped 4; count of bases not matched to a gene: 11. CDR3 residues: CASSRRGGGARETQYF. Written as DNA, the CDR3 is TGTGCCAGCAGCCGCCGCGGCGGGGGGGCACGAGAGACCCAGTACTTC.

The chain is built from TRBV29-1 and TRBJ1-4, with D tentatively TRBD1 (5 bases). With 5 bases removed from V and 5 bases from J, the gap between germline ends came to 15 bases. The CDR3 runs to 14 residues. CDR1 and CDR2 (germline): SQVTM, ANQGSEA. The DNA of the CDR3 is TGCAGCGTTAGCTCCAGGGAGGGAAATGAAAAACTGTTTTTT. Residues: CSVSSREGNEKLFF.

This clone was seen a few times. This rearrangement joins TRBV29-1 to TRBJ1-1; perhaps TRBD1 as D (5 bases). The CDR3 has 12 residues. Trimming took off 0 bases at V and 7 bases at J, with 9 bases between the two ends. Per the germline V gene, CDR1 is SQVTM and CDR2 is ANQGSEA. The chain's CDR3 is CSVEEWGNEAFF. In DNA form, the CDR3 reads TGCAGCGTTGAAGAATGGGGGAATGAAGCTTTCTTT.

This clone has only a few counts. The chain couples TRBV29-1 to TRBJ1-2; D call uncertain. Trimming took 6 bases from V and 8 from J, leaving 16 bases between them. The germline V gene has CDR1 SQVTM and CDR2 ANQGSEA. The CDR3 loop spans 12 amino acids. CDR3 in DNA: TGCAGCGTCGGTGACATGGATGGGGGCTACACCTTC. The encoded protein is CSVGDMDGGYTF.

This clone has a single count. This chain joins TRBV6-5 and TRBJ1-6; 7 nucleotides line up with TRBD1. This CDR3 has 16 residues. Germline V gives CDR1 MNHEY, CDR2 SVGAGI. After removal of 2 bases from V and 9 bases from J, the junction contained 10 bases not matched to a gene. The CDR3 coding sequence is TGTGCCAGCAGTTACCCGAGGGGGCAGGGGATTTCACCCCTCCACTTT. Amino acids: CASSYPRGQGISPLHF.

This clone has a handful of counts. The chain has TRBV10-3 and TRBJ2-2, with TRBD1 as a possible D gene (5 bases). Trimming shortened V by 4 bases and J by 1 base, and 13 bases separated the two germline ends. Germline loops: CDR1 ENHRY, CDR2 SYGVKD. The CDR3 sequence is 16 residues long. CDR3 nucleotides: TGTGCCATCAGTGTCCCCCAGGGTGGGAACACCGGGGAGCTGTTTTTT. Its translation is CAISVPQGGNTGELFF.

The V gene is TRBV18, the J gene TRBJ2-1; a possible D gene is TRBD2 (5 bases). This CDR3 is built from 12 residues. The ends were cut back, 3 bases at V and 9 bases at J, with 9 bases in the middle. CDR1 is KGHSH, CDR2 LQKENI, per germline. The CDR3 is CASSPRAVEQFF. As DNA, the CDR3 is TGTGCCAGCTCACCGAGAGCGGTTGAGCAGTTCTTC.

The table lists this clone with a few counts. This chain connects TRBV7-2 to TRBJ1-4; D is perhaps TRBD1 (5 bases). CDR3 size: 15 residues. Deletions cut 6 bases from V and 0 bases from J, with 11 bases between. From germline, CDR1 is SGHTA and CDR2 FQGNSA. CDR3 sequence: CASRTTAATNEKLFF. CDR3 bases: TGTGCCAGCAGAACGACAGCGGCAACTAATGAAAAACTGTTTTTT.

This clone appeared a few times. J is TRBJ1-1 and V is TRBV19; a weak D match, TRBD1 (5 bases). The V and J ends lost 4 bases and 0 bases respectively, with 12 bases between them. The CDR3 contains 15 residues. Germline lookup yields CDR1 LNHDA and CDR2 SQIVND (reference sequence). As DNA, the CDR3 is TGTGCCAGTAGTAGGAAGACAGATTTGAACACTGAAGCTTTCTTT. It is translated as CASSRKTDLNTEAFF. Full variable domain (outside the CDR3, taken from reference TRBV19 and TRBJ1-1): DGGITQSPKYLFRKEGQNVTLSCEQNLNHDAMYWYRQDPGQGLRLIYYSQIVNDFQKGDIAEGYSVSREKKESFPLTVTSAQKNPTAFYLCASSRKTDLNTEAFFGQGTRLTVV.

The V call is TRBV30, the J call TRBJ2-7, with TRBD1 matching over 8 bases. Per germline, CDR1 GTSNPN and CDR2 SVGIG (reference sequence). V was clipped by 3 bases and J by 0 bases; unmatched bases: 7. This CDR3 has 15 amino acids. CDR3 nucleotides: TGTGCCTGGAGGCTTTACGGACAGGGCTCCTACGAGCAGTACTTC. Translated, it gives CAWRLYGQGSYEQYF.

The chain couples TRBV7-2 to TRBJ2-7; D unresolved. Trimming pared 3 bases from V and 0 bases from J, leaving 6 bases between. CDR1 and CDR2 from the germline V gene are SGHTA and FQGNSA. CDR3 length: 13 amino acids. This chain's CDR3 is CASSLVPSYEQYF. In nucleotides, the CDR3 is TGTGCCAGCAGCTTGGTTCCCTCCTACGAGCAGTACTTC. Using reference TRBV7-2 and TRBJ2-7 for the parts outside the CDR3, the full variable domain is GAGVSQSPSNKVTEKGKDVELRCDPISGHTALYWYRQSLGQGLEFLIYFQGNSAPDKSGLPSDRFSAERTGGSVSTLTIQRTQQEDSAVYLCASSLVPSYEQYFGPGTRLTVT.

This clone has more than one count but fewer than ten. The chain combines TRBV7-2 with TRBJ2-3; no firm D call. This CDR3 spans 12 amino acids. Germline V lookup: CDR1 SGHTA, CDR2 FQGNSA. Trimming stripped 5 bases from V and 4 bases from J, with 7 bases between. The CDR3 bases are TGTGCCAGCAGCGCTCCCCCAGATACGCAGTATTTT. It yields the protein CASSAPPDTQYF.

This clone was seen a few times. V and J are TRBV2 and TRBJ1-4; 7 nucleotides align to TRBD1. The trim removed 4 bases at V and 6 bases at J, leaving 8 bases unmatched. Germline loops: CDR1 SNHLY, CDR2 FYNNEI. The CDR3 loop spans 15 amino acids. The DNA of the CDR3 is TGTGCCAGCAGTGTTACCGGGACAGCGGATGAAAAACTGTTTTTT. It specifies CASSVTGTADEKLFF.

The rearrangement uses TRBV29-1 and TRBJ2-1, with no clear D. The V and J ends lost 4 bases and 9 bases respectively, with 10 bases between them. This CDR3 has 11 residues. Per the germline V gene, CDR1 is SQVTM and CDR2 is ANQGSEA. CDR3 in amino acids: CSVGVISEQFF. As DNA, the CDR3 is TGCAGCGTTGGGGTGATAAGTGAGCAGTTCTTC.

The rearrangement links TRBV7-2 to TRBJ1-5; D gene ambiguous. CDR1 and CDR2 from the germline V gene are SGHTA and FQGNSA. The CDR3 runs to 12 residues. The V and J ends lost 2 bases and 6 bases respectively, with 5 bases between them. CDR3 amino acids: CASSLWGQPQHF. The DNA for the CDR3 is TGTGCCAGCAGCTTATGGGGTCAGCCCCAGCATTTT.

The CDR3 protein is CAISDAEGGNQETQYF. In nucleotides, the CDR3 is TGTGCCATCAGTGATGCAGAGGGCGGGAACCAAGAGACCCAGTACTTC. V and J are TRBV10-3 and TRBJ2-5; tentatively, D is TRBD2 (6 bases). Per the germline V gene, CDR1 is ENHRY and CDR2 is SYGVKD. The CDR3 spans 16 residues. V was shortened by 3 bases and J by 0 bases, with 14 bases between the two germline ends.

As concerns this clone: This CDR3 is also generated by other DNA sequences in the sample. The chain combines TRBV25-1 with TRBJ1-4; D is unresolved. The CDR3 runs to 13 residues. The V and J ends lost 5 bases and 7 bases respectively, with 11 bases between them. The germline gives CDR1 MGHDK, CDR2 SYGVNS. Here the CDR3 reads CASSRGLGEKLFF. CDR3 DNA: TGTGCCAGCAGTCGAGGGTTAGGTGAAAAACTGTTTTTT.

The chain uses TRBV29-1 and TRBJ2-5, with D perhaps TRBD2 (6 bases). Trimming shortened V by 3 bases and J by 4 bases, and 12 bases separated the two germline ends. Germline V gives CDR1 SQVTM, CDR2 ANQGSEA. This CDR3 has 13 residues. CDR3 DNA sequence: TGCAGCGTTGAGGAGGGCTTAGGAGAGACCCAGTACTTC. Its translation is CSVEEGLGETQYF.

The rearrangement joins TRBV29-1 to TRBJ2-3; 9 bases agree with TRBD2. CDR3 length: 16 amino acids. Trimming at V came to 3 bases and at J to 5 bases, leaving 12 bases not matched to a gene. Germline-derived CDR1 and CDR2 are SQVTM and ANQGSEA. The CDR3 DNA reads as TGCAGCGTTGACGGATGGGTAGCGGGGGCGGGAGATACGCAGTATTTT. Translating it yields CSVDGWVAGAGDTQYF.

This clone was detected only a few times. V and J are TRBV27 and TRBJ2-7, with D tentatively TRBD1 (6 bases). The V gene lost 6 bases and the J gene lost 0 bases, with 9 bases spanning the gap. CDR1 is MNHEY, CDR2 SMNVEV, per germline (reference sequence). This CDR3 region has 13 residues. CDR3 DNA: TGTGCCAGCAGGGGGACAAACTCCTACGAGCAGTACTTC. Its translation is CASRGTNSYEQYF.

Remarks on this clone: Other DNA sequences within the sample encode an identical CDR3. The genes are TRBV20-1 and TRBJ2-5; no firm D call. V lost 3 bases to trimming and J lost 2 bases, with 4 bases between them. The CDR3 is made up of 11 amino acids. In germline, CDR1 is DFQATT, CDR2 SNEGSKA (reference sequence). DNA of the CDR3: TGCAGTGCTAGGAGGCAAGAGACCCAGTACTTC. Protein product: CSARRQETQYF.

As for this clone: This same CDR3 is encoded by further DNA sequences in the sample. The chain employs TRBV29-1 and TRBJ1-4; D is unresolved. The CDR3 spans 12 residues. The V gene's germline CDR1 is SQVTM and CDR2 ANQGSEA. Trimming pared 7 bases from V and 6 bases from J, leaving 12 bases between. The CDR3 is CSGGSPDEKLFF. The CDR3 DNA reads TGCAGCGGAGGCTCACCGGATGAAAAACTGTTTTTT.

This clone was seen many times. The rearrangement uses TRBV25-1 and TRBJ2-5, with TRBD2 as a possible D gene (6 bases). This CDR3 comprises 14 residues. Germline V lookup: CDR1 MGHDK, CDR2 SYGVNS. Trimming cost V 4 bases and J 4 bases, with 13 bases left between them. The CDR3: CASSARAGGETQYF. CDR3 bases: TGTGCCAGCAGTGCAAGGGCCGGGGGAGAGACCCAGTACTTC.

This clone was counted a few times. Other nucleotide sequences in the sample specify the same CDR3. The chain employs TRBV30 and TRBJ1-1; D remains ambiguous. The CDR3 is made up of 11 amino acids. V lost 2 bases and J lost 2, with 3 bases in between. CDR1 and CDR2 from the germline V gene are GTSNPN and SVGIG (reference sequence). CDR3 in DNA: TGTGCCTGGAGTAGAAACACTGAAGCTTTCTTT. Its translation: CAWSRNTEAFF.

This chain uses TRBV4-3 with TRBJ1-1; D unclear. The CDR3 is made up of 14 amino acids. CDR1 and CDR2 from the germline V gene are LGHNA and YSLEER. V shed 4 bases and J shed 4 bases, with 13 bases lying between them. The CDR3 nucleotides are TGCGCCAGCAGCCGATCGAAGGGAGTCACTGAAGCTTTCTTT. Amino acids: CASSRSKGVTEAFF.

This clone was observed a handful of times. V and J are TRBV29-1 and TRBJ1-5; TRBD1 might be the D (6 bases). The V and J ends lost 7 bases and 5 bases respectively, with 15 bases between them. The CDR3 runs to 13 residues. Germline assignment: CDR1 SQVTM and CDR2 ANQGSEA. The CDR3, as DNA: TGCAGCGGGACTTTGGGGGCCGATCAGCCCCAGCATTTT. Its protein is CSGTLGADQPQHF. Combining the CDR3 with reference TRBV29-1 and TRBJ1-5 gives the whole variable domain SAVISQKPSRDICQRGTSLTIQCQVDSQVTMMFWYRQQPGQSLTLIATANQGSEATYESGFVIDKFPISRPNLTFSTLTVSNMSPEDSSIYLCSGTLGADQPQHFGDGTRLSIL.

The chain links TRBV30 to TRBJ2-7; D possibly corresponds to TRBD2 (6 bases). V was trimmed by 2 bases and J by 5 bases, leaving 16 bases between them. The germline V gene has CDR1 GTSNPN and CDR2 SVGIG (reference sequence). This CDR3 contains 14 residues. CDR3 protein: CAWSPSGWGDEQYF. CDR3 coding DNA: TGTGCCTGGAGTCCCTCTGGTTGGGGGGACGAGCAGTACTTC.